Below, 3 T cell receptor beta chains from the same sample are listed, as sequenced in a study of T cell changes during pregnancy in multiple sclerosis. Clones were sequenced by immunoSEQ multiplex PCR, and TCRdb holds only the in-frame ones, with some missing. The sample holds more than 25,000 clones, about 91% seen once. Specimen: CD8+ T cells from peripheral blood mononuclear cells, collected in the first trimester of pregnancy. Every receptor here comes from a female donor with multiple sclerosis, enrolled in a pregnancy study.

The chain uses TRBV15 and TRBJ1-1, with 7 bases that match TRBD1. Trimming removed 7 bases from V and 1 base from J; junction bases left unmatched: 12. The germline CDR1 and CDR2 sequences are LNHNV and YYDKDF (reference sequence). The CDR3 spans 16 residues. This CDR3 reads CATTPGQTTENTEAFF. CDR3 sequence (DNA): TGTGCCACCACCCCGGGACAGACAACAGAGAACACTGAAGCTTTCTTT.

This chain joins TRBV27 and TRBJ1-5; the D is unclear. Germline V CDR1 and CDR2: MNHEY, SMNVEV (reference sequence). The CDR3 length is 13 residues. The germline V and J ends were trimmed by 6 bases and 2 bases, with 8 bases remaining between them. The CDR3 DNA is TGTGCCAGCAGCCCCCCCGGCAATCAGCCCCAGCATTTT. Protein: CASSPPGNQPQHF.

The V gene is TRBV27, the J gene TRBJ1-5; D not resolved. V lost 5 bases and J lost 0, with 8 bases in between. The germline CDR1 and CDR2 sequences are MNHEY and SMNVEV (reference sequence). The CDR3 consists of 14 residues. CDR3 DNA sequence: TGTGCCAGCAGTGTCCGGGATAGCAATCAGCCCCAGCATTTT. Protein: CASSVRDSNQPQHF.